The sequence of this T cell receptor beta chain was determined in a study of cytomegalovirus exposure and HLA in healthy donors (dated 2017 in TCRdb). Background for the entire study: An earlier analysis of 587 of the donors reported approximately 260 Gb of sequence data and approximately 120 million unique TCR beta sequences obtained from roughly 170 million T cells. HLA typing included class I and class II loci at four-digit resolution. Among the approximately 430 genotyped donors, about 83% belonged to the genetic ancestry cluster associated with self-reported Caucasian donors. The later analysis used no new phenotypic data to find candidate immune exposures, relying instead on TCR beta sequences and their occurrence across donors. On average, 235,054 unique TCR beta nucleotide sequences were sequenced per donor among 398 genotyped donors of the cohort, with roughly 18% of those sequences being non-productive. In a later analysis, previously published TCR beta repertoires from hundreds of donors were re-analyzed and high-resolution HLA genotyping was added so that TCR occurrence patterns could be studied. The aim of the study was to test whether cataloging public T cell receptors could identify signatures of past pathogen exposure. Approximately 300 gigabases of sequencing data and tens of millions of unique TCR sequences made up an early release that covered under 750 HLA-typed donors. The number of typed donors differed by locus: roughly 629-640 for A, B, C, DRB1 and DQB1; 500 to 550 for DQA1; 600 to 610 for DPA1; and roughly 450 for DPB1. An earlier analysis of 587 of the donors used high-throughput TCR beta sequencing to judge whether each TCR beta V gene segment behaved as functional or pseudogenic. A separate validation cohort of more than 100 different subjects was used in addition to the approximately 670-subject first cohort. Alongside the repertoire data, information on donor age, sex, ethnicity and CMV serostatus was compiled. The study combined high-throughput TCR immunosequencing, statistical association of individual TCRs with disease status, and machine learning to predict cytomegalovirus infection status. The T cell repertoires of 700 or so subjects were profiled by immunosequencing and related to cytomegalovirus serostatus. Every discovery cohort repertoire had been produced on one sequencing platform. Because of strong linkage in the cohort, roughly 5 DR-DQ haplotypes were treated as single units for association and clustering. In a later genetic analysis, genome-wide SNP genotypes for about 55% of the roughly 700 donors were used, and that subset was treated as a discovery cohort.

Study-wide conclusions, independent of this receptor: Because HLA typing was missing for some donors at each locus, association tests included only the typed subset. In an earlier analysis of under 600 of the donors, most TCR beta V segments were observed in productive rearrangements about 87% or about 30% of the time, broadly matching IMGT annotations. While some public TCRs were present in many individuals, most TCR sequences turned up only very rarely across donors. It was suggested by the authors that the approach could potentially be generalized to other disease states and immunological phenotypes. In a later analysis, HLA-associated TCR beta chains showed more clonal expansion and lower generation probabilities than non-associated chains that were equally common. Several of the top co-occurrence clusters appeared to be linked to parvovirus B19, influenza, CMV and Epstein-Barr virus, according to a later analysis. In vitro tests confirmed that a few of the cytomegalovirus-associated TCR beta chains recognize cytomegalovirus antigens. Most CMV-associated TCR beta chains appeared to be HLA-restricted in a later analysis, and the HLA associations seemed to be driven largely by CMV exposure. Compared with the approximately 670-donor mean, donors in an Asian-associated ancestry cluster had fewer N-insertions in productive TCRs, according to a later genetic analysis. CMV serostatus was the only immune exposure information available for the cohort. Correlated functional status among segregating V segments might be attributable to linkage disequilibrium, but an unknown experimental factor could not be ruled out. In a later genetic analysis, a missense DCLRE1C variant was associated with V-gene and J-gene trimming of TCR beta chains, and the association was replicated in an independent cohort. When HLA alleles, especially DR and DQ, strongly co-occurred, TCR associations were difficult to assign to individual alleles. A further reported finding was that TCR beta sequences accurately predicted the HLA-A and HLA-B alleles for most subjects in the first cohort. The 87-base-pair reads could not distinguish some IMGT-functional V segments, including TRBV6-2 and TRBV6-3, so those segments were excluded. Because counts were too low, around 18 rarely observed V segments, including chromosome 9 orphons, were left out of the earlier analysis of several hundred of the donors. A later analysis found that TCR association rates varied across HLA loci, with DRB1 alleles showing the most associated TCRs and HLA-C alleles the fewest. A group of highly shared sequence variants was considered likely to be a technical artifact of the sequencing pipeline. A total of about 150 TCR beta chains were listed by the study as associated with cytomegalovirus. Only TCR beta chains were sequenced in this cohort, and the absence of alpha or paired-chain data limited detectable features. A later analysis associated around 16,000 TCR beta sequences with specific HLA alleles at a false discovery rate of 0.05. The classifier was reported to diagnose cytomegalovirus status with high specificity and sensitivity in both the original and validation cohorts. Presence/absence analyses assumed roughly uniform sequencing depth across donors, an assumption that may not hold.

The cohort comprised some 700 healthy bone marrow donors. Cohort members were all nominally healthy when sampled, although unrecorded immune exposures were likely present. The donor tested CMV seronegative and was one of the 352 seronegative cohort members. Each donor provided a peripheral blood sample, and peripheral blood mononuclear cells were used for TCR beta sequencing. The Qiagen DNeasy Blood Extraction Kit was used to extract genomic DNA from the blood cell samples. Via the germline V gene (reference sequence), CDR1 is MNHEY and CDR2 SMNVEV. Spanning cysteine to phenylalanine, the CDR3 consists of 16 amino acids. Of all the DNA, just the CDR3 is kept, 48 bases in frame from base 1. Compared with germline, V lacks 5 bases and J lacks 0 bases; bases without a gene match: 6. The library was prepared using the immunoSEQ multiplex PCR assay. A mixture of 60 forward primers for TCR Vbeta segments and 13 reverse primers for TCR Jbeta segments was used in the multiplex PCR. A multiplex PCR assay on genomic DNA amplified the CDR3 region of rearranged TCR beta genes. On the Illumina HiSeq System, the amplified TCR beta libraries were sequenced as 87-base-pair reads. The published analysis was carried out like this. Across the 700 or so repertoires, a later analysis counted approximately 75 million unique TCR beta chains, roughly 11 million of which were shared by at least two donors. Raw reads were error-corrected and collapsed into unique sequences by a nearest-neighbor algorithm in which closely related sequences were merged to remove PCR and sequencing errors. Alignment of CDR3 sequences to IMGT reference sequences was used to assign V, D and J gene segments. Each retained sequence needed at least a six-nucleotide match to both a V gene segment and a J gene segment. Rearrangements were classified as productive when the CDR3 lacked stop codons and remained in frame with V and J, and all other rearrangements were classified as non-productive. CDR3 was defined by IMGT convention, running from the second conserved V-encoded cysteine to the conserved J-encoded phenylalanine. Sequences without an unambiguous match to a single V gene segment were excluded from the earlier analysis of approximately 560 of the donors. In an earlier analysis of approximately 500 of the donors, a V segment was called functional when productive rearrangements were above 56.7%, and segregating when the standard deviation between donors exceeded 5%. To diagnose cytomegalovirus status from the catalog of TCR beta chain sequences, a statistical classification framework was built. In a later analysis, V and J genes were assigned by comparing TCR nucleotide sequences against IMGT/GENE-DB human TR gene sequences. Using the TCRdist pipeline, a later analysis assigned CDR3 sequences along with most-parsimonious VDJ recombination scenarios. In a later analysis, every TCR beta chain was defined by the combination of its CDR3 amino acid sequence and its V-gene family, and reads without a unique V-gene family were dropped. In a later analysis, fewer than 650 highly shared, low-generation-probability nucleotide sequences were removed to address suspected cross-contamination and a sequencing artifact. A later analysis calculated a clonal expansion index for each public chain from normalized within-repertoire ranks of inferred template counts. In a later analysis, generation probabilities were computed with a VDJ recombination model fitted to out-of-frame rearrangements, and the resulting probabilities were checked against IGoR. A later analysis scored TCR-TCR, TCR-HLA and TCR-CMV co-occurrence with hypergeometric tests, applying a repertoire-size bias correction to TCR pairs. To estimate false discovery rates, a later analysis permuted the HLA or CMV assignments 20 times. In a later analysis, co-occurring TCRs were grouped with DBSCAN, and TCRdist sequence similarity was added when clustering was performed within HLA-allele-positive subsets. Repertoires with fewer than 30,000 or more than 120,000 public chains, plus five repertoires with anomalous nucleotide sharing, were excluded from co-occurrence clustering. TCRdb retrieved this table from immuneACCESS and kept in-frame rearrangements only. Not all clones are present; in checked studies, unresolved V genes account for under half, and no reason is known for the remainder. V, J and clone size reflect that table, while D and trimming were determined from the DNA. The sample has about 200,000 clones on record, around 83% of them singletons. 1.4% of the sample is taken by the ten largest.

Regarding this clone: Its antigen has not been determined. Per-base qualities were not stored, and no clone one base away is much larger.

The sequencing input was PBMCs. The TCR comes from a girl aged 10 to 17 in good health and CMV-seronegative. The chain is encoded by TRBV27 joined to TRBJ1-1; 10 central bases correspond to TRBD1. The sequenced DNA: TGTGCCAGCAGTCGACCGGGACAGGGGCTGAACACTGAAGCTTTCTTT. Protein translation: CASSRPGQGLNTEAFF.